This T cell receptor beta chain was identified during a study of shared clonotypes between healthy human individuals. V was shortened by 7 bases and J by 2 bases, with 12 bases between the two germline ends. CDR1 and CDR2 (germline): MDHEN, SYDVKM. CDR3 size: 15 residues. The study, taken as a whole, reports: Clonotypes which were not shared had lower generation probabilities than clonotypes that all four donors shared. Approximately 5% was the fraction of naive CD4 clonotypes found shared across four donors.

On this clone: The antigen remains unidentified.

In the sorted-subset replicate PCRs, 150 to 200 ng DNA, around 30,000 T cell genomes, was used. Libraries were prepared by immunoSEQ multiplex PCR; TCRdb keeps only in-frame clonotypes and omits some of them. The top ten clones hold 1.5% of a sample with about 980,000 clones, less than 85% of them seen once. V usage is TRBV28 and J usage is TRBJ2-6, with D perhaps matching TRBD1 or TRBD2 (5 bases each). The sample comprised memory CD4+ T cells sorted from blood. Subset of the sample: CD45RA-negative fraction. The TCR originated in a man younger than 30 in good health. DNA for the CDR3: TGTGCCAGCAACGGTGGGACGGCTGGGGCCAACGTCCTGACTTTC. Residues: CASNGGTAGANVLTF.